This entry concerns a single T cell receptor (beta chain). The entry originates in a study of radiotherapy plus CTLA-4 blockade in lung cancer. Those with chemo-refractory metastatic non-small-cell lung cancer were treated with focal radiation combined with CTLA-4 blockade using ipilimumab. Method: immunoSEQ multiplex PCR; TCRdb's copy keeps in-frame clones and lacks some. The table shows around 59,000 clones, with 77% occurring only once. This CDR3 region has 13 residues. V lost 3 bases and J 1 base, leaving 6 bases between the germline ends. Per germline, CDR1 SGHAT and CDR2 FQNNGV. The receptor comes from a human donor with non-small cell lung cancer who had a partial response to radiotherapy plus ipilimumab. The specimen was peripheral blood, collected from a patient treated with radiotherapy plus ipilimumab. The chain has TRBV11-2 and TRBJ1-1; D remains ambiguous. This CDR3 reads CASSFERNTEAFF. DNA for the CDR3: TGTGCCAGCAGCTTTGAGAGGAACACTGAAGCTTTCTTT.